The 25 T cell receptor beta chains below were found in one sample sequenced in a study of cytomegalovirus exposure and HLA in healthy donors. The PCR employed 60 Vbeta primers together with 13 Jbeta primers. Using immunoSEQ multiplex PCR, the repertoire was profiled, and TCRdb retains in-frame clones only, with some absent. The sample lists about 230,000 clones, 70% to 85% occurring once. Sequenced: PBMCs. The receptors were sampled from a woman in her fifties or sixties in good health and CMV-seropositive.

The chain is built from TRBV5-1 and TRBJ2-2, with TRBD2 matching over 9 bases. CDR3 length: 16 residues. V gave up 2 bases and J gave up 7 bases; unmatched junction bases: 9. Germline CDR1 and CDR2: SGHRS and YFSETQ. CDR3 protein: CASSFNSGRLDGELFF. CDR3 sequence (DNA): TGCGCCAGCAGCTTTAATAGCGGGAGATTGGACGGGGAGCTGTTTTTT.

This clone has more than one count but fewer than ten. This chain uses TRBV11-2 with TRBJ2-5, with TRBD2 matching 8 bases. Germline CDR1 reads SGHAT; CDR2 reads FQNNGV. V shed 1 base, J shed 7 bases, and the junction held 17 bases outside the gene matches. The length of the CDR3 is 18 residues. In nucleotides, the CDR3 is TGTGCCAGCAGCTTAGCGGAAGCGGGGGTCCCCGCTCGGGGGACCCAGTACTTC. Protein product: CASSLAEAGVPARGTQYF.

The V gene is TRBV25-1, the J gene TRBJ2-1; 12 nucleotides line up with TRBD2. Looked up from germline, CDR1 is MGHDK and CDR2 is SYGVNS. V shed 7 bases, J shed 4 bases, and the junction held 11 bases outside the gene matches. This CDR3 has 17 amino acids. CDR3 nucleotides: TGTGCCAGCACAGGGACTAGCGGGCAGAGGGGTTACAATGAGCAGTTCTTC. Amino acid sequence: CASTGTSGQRGYNEQFF.

The rearrangement joins TRBV2 to TRBJ1-1, with D possibly matching TRBD1 (6 bases). This CDR3 contains 12 residues. V lost 6 bases to trimming and J lost 6 bases, with 11 bases between them. Germline V gene data show CDR1 as SNHLY and CDR2 as FYNNEI. The CDR3 region is CASSPTGPEAFF. Here the CDR3 DNA reads TGTGCCAGCAGCCCCACAGGGCCTGAAGCTTTCTTT.

The rearrangement joins TRBV7-2 to TRBJ2-1; TRBD2 matches 8 bases. Looked up from germline, CDR1 is SGHTA and CDR2 is FQGNSA. V dropped 5 bases and J dropped 5; count of bases not matched to a gene: 11. This CDR3 is built from 16 residues. This CDR3 is CASSQTRGAANNEQFF. In DNA, the CDR3 is TGTGCCAGCAGCCAAACGCGGGGGGCGGCGAACAATGAGCAGTTCTTC.

The V and J genes are TRBV4-3 and TRBJ2-5; D perhaps matches TRBD1 (6 bases). The V and J ends lost 3 bases and 3 bases respectively, with 17 bases between them. Germline V gives CDR1 LGHNA, CDR2 YSLEER. This CDR3 has 16 residues. Written as DNA, the CDR3 is TGCGCCAGCAGCCAGTTACTCGGACAGCAAGAAGAGACCCAGTACTTC. Its protein product is CASSQLLGQQEETQYF.

The J gene is TRBJ2-7, the V gene TRBV30, with D possibly being TRBD1 (6 bases). The V gene lost 0 bases and the J gene lost 5 bases, with 11 bases spanning the gap. This CDR3 has 13 residues. In germline, CDR1 is GTSNPN, CDR2 SVGIG (reference sequence). The CDR3 DNA sequence: TGTGCCTGGAGTGTCAAAGGGGGTAACGAGCAGTACTTC. Translation: CAWSVKGGNEQYF.

The J gene is TRBJ1-2, the V gene TRBV20-1, with TRBD1 matching over 8 bases. CDR1 and CDR2 (germline): DFQATT, SNEGSKA (reference sequence). The CDR3 is 11 amino acids. CDR3 nucleotides: TGCAATTTACCAGGGGGCTTTGGCTACACCTTC. This encodes CNLPGGFGYTF.

This chain connects TRBV27 to TRBJ2-7; possibly TRBD2 for D (6 bases). Trimming took 4 bases from V and 4 from J, leaving 17 bases between them. The germline V gene encodes CDR1 MNHEY and CDR2 SMNVEV (reference sequence). CDR3 length equals 15 residues. DNA for the CDR3: TGTGCCAGCAGTTATTCTAGCGAAAGTAGGTACGAGCAGTACTTC. Translating it yields CASSYSSESRYEQYF.

The chain has TRBV2 and TRBJ1-5; TRBD1 matches at 7 bases. Germline V gene lookup returns CDR1 SNHLY and CDR2 FYNNEI. Losses at the gene ends were 2 bases for V and 4 bases for J; bases not matched to a gene: 5. This CDR3 has 15 amino acids. CDR3 DNA sequence: TGTGCCAGCAGTGAACAGGGGGGCGGAAATCAGCCCCAGCATTTT. Amino acid sequence: CASSEQGGGNQPQHF. The entire variable domain, with the rest obtained from reference TRBV2 and TRBJ1-5, is as follows: EPEVTQTPSHQVTQMGQEVILRCVPISNHLYFYWYRQILGQKVEFLVSFYNNEISEKSEIFDDQFSVERPDGSNFTLKIRSTKLEDSAMYFCASSEQGGGNQPQHFGDGTRLSIL.

The J gene is TRBJ1-6, the V gene TRBV6-5; D perhaps matches TRBD1 (6 bases). Trimming removed 3 bases at V and 7 bases at J, with 10 bases between. Per germline, CDR1 MNHEY and CDR2 SVGAGI. The CDR3 runs 14 residues. The CDR3 sequence is CASSYGTRNSPLHF. The DNA for the CDR3 is TGTGCCAGCAGTTATGGGACACGAAATTCACCCCTCCACTTT.

The chain has TRBV19 and TRBJ2-6; D uncertain. The CDR3 spans 15 residues. CDR1 is LNHDA and CDR2 is SQIVND in the germline V gene (reference sequence). V lost 5 bases and J lost 0, with 8 bases in between. The DNA for the CDR3 is TGTGCCAGTAGTCTCAGGATCTCTGGGGCCAACGTCCTGACTTTC. Its translation is CASSLRISGANVLTF.

The gene calls are TRBV5-4 and TRBJ1-4; weak D call: TRBD1 (5 bases). Trimming stripped 1 base from V and 5 bases from J, with 12 bases between. The CDR3 extends over 15 amino acids. The germline gives CDR1 SGHNT, CDR2 YYREEE (reference sequence). CDR3 region: CASSLMTAGNEKLFF. The DNA for the CDR3 is TGTGCCAGCAGCTTGATGACAGCTGGGAATGAAAAACTGTTTTTT.

This chain connects TRBV11-2 to TRBJ2-1, with TRBD1 identical over 9 bases. Germline CDR1 is SGHAT and CDR2 is FQNNGV. The CDR3 contains 17 residues. The trim removed 1 base at V and 1 base at J, leaving 5 bases unmatched. The CDR3 DNA is TGTGCCAGCAGCTTAGGTACAGGGGGCGCTTCCTACAATGAGCAGTTCTTC. Translation gives CASSLGTGGASYNEQFF.

CDR3 protein: CSVEWATDTQYF. The CDR3 bases are TGCAGCGTTGAATGGGCGACAGATACGCAGTATTTT. The chain carries TRBV29-1 and TRBJ2-3; D not certain. CDR1 is SQVTM and CDR2 is ANQGSEA in the germline V gene. This CDR3 comprises 12 residues. Trimming stripped 2 bases from V and 3 bases from J, with 6 bases between.

The genes are TRBV9 and TRBJ1-1; TRBD1 matches 9 bases. The V gene end was trimmed by 3 bases and the J gene end by 0 bases; junction bases not matched to a gene: 3. CDR3 length equals 15 residues. The V gene's germline CDR1 is SGDLS and CDR2 YYNGEE. CDR3 loop: CASSGRTGVNTEAFF. In nucleotides, the CDR3 is TGTGCCAGCAGCGGAAGGACAGGGGTGAACACTGAAGCTTTCTTT.

V is TRBV18 and J is TRBJ2-6, with TRBD2 as a possible D gene (6 bases). Germline assignment: CDR1 KGHSH and CDR2 LQKENI. This CDR3 is built from 14 residues. V was shortened by 5 bases and J by 4 bases, with 9 bases between the two germline ends. The CDR3 reads CASSGDSGANVLTF. CDR3 nucleotide sequence: TGTGCCAGCTCAGGGGACTCCGGGGCCAACGTCCTGACTTTC.

The gene calls are TRBV5-4 and TRBJ1-5; D ambiguous. The germline gives CDR1 SGHNT, CDR2 YYREEE (reference sequence). CDR3 length: 13 residues. The V end was cut by 0 bases, the J end by 7 bases, with 8 bases between. The CDR3: CASSLGVGQPQHF. For the CDR3, the DNA is TGTGCCAGCAGCTTGGGGGTCGGGCAGCCCCAGCATTTT.

This clone turned up a few times. DNA for the CDR3: TGTGCCAGCAGCTTCGGACAGGGGGACGGCTACACCTTC. It encodes CASSFGQGDGYTF. This chain links TRBV5-5 with TRBJ1-2; TRBD1 matches 10 bases. Per the germline V gene, CDR1 is SGHKS and CDR2 is YYEKEE (reference sequence). CDR3 length: 13 residues. Losses at the gene ends were 2 bases for V and 8 bases for J; bases not matched to a gene: 3.

This clone was counted between two and nine times. The chain uses TRBV7-2 and TRBJ1-2; weak D call: TRBD1 (6 bases). CDR3 length: 14 amino acids. Per germline, CDR1 SGHTA and CDR2 FQGNSA. Trimming took off 2 bases at V and 5 bases at J, with 12 bases between the two ends. CDR3 residues: CASSLYSGTYGYTF. In nucleotides, the CDR3 is TGTGCCAGCAGCTTATATTCAGGGACATATGGCTACACCTTC.

The chain joins TRBV19 to TRBJ1-2; 10 positions agree with TRBD1. Germline CDR1 LNHDA, CDR2 SQIVND (reference sequence). The ends lost 5 bases at V and 10 bases at J; junction bases unmatched: 10. CDR3 length equals 14 residues. The CDR3 DNA reads as TGTGCCAGTAGTGTACCGGGACAGGGGATTGACTACACCTTC. Amino acid sequence: CASSVPGQGIDYTF.

This clone was counted between two and nine times. The chain joins TRBV11-2 to TRBJ2-7, with 13 bases fitting TRBD2. V lost 5 bases and J lost 7; bases outside the gene matches: 8. The CDR3 totals 15 residues. The germline gives CDR1 SGHAT, CDR2 FQNNGV. The CDR3 is CASSPGTSGMREQYF. In DNA, the CDR3 is TGTGCCAGCAGCCCCGGGACTAGCGGGATGAGGGAGCAGTACTTC.

The chain recombines TRBV18 with TRBJ1-5; a possible D gene is TRBD1 (5 bases). Trimming stripped 6 bases from V and 1 base from J, with 19 bases between. CDR3 length equals 17 residues. Germline V lookup: CDR1 KGHSH, CDR2 LQKENI. CDR3 amino acids: CASSAAWRGTSNQPQHF. CDR3 nucleotide sequence: TGTGCCAGCTCTGCGGCCTGGAGGGGCACGAGCAATCAGCCCCAGCATTTT.

This clone has just a few counts. CDR3 sequence (DNA): TGTGCCAGCTCACCACAGGACAGGGATACTGAAGCTTTCTTT. Translating gives CASSPQDRDTEAFF. The J gene is TRBJ1-1, the V gene TRBV18, with TRBD1 matching over 8 bases. The germline CDR1 and CDR2 sequences are KGHSH and LQKENI. The CDR3 runs 14 residues. V dropped 1 base and J dropped 5; count of bases not matched to a gene: 3.

CDR3 nucleotide sequence: TGCGCCAGCAGACCAGCCCGGGACAGGGCAACTGAAGCTTTCTTT. It translates to CASRPARDRATEAFF. J is TRBJ1-1 and V is TRBV23-1; 9 bases are a match to TRBD1. TRBV23-1 belongs to the ORF category, with a function that is uncertain. This CDR3 spans 15 amino acids. The trim removed 6 bases at V and 5 bases at J, leaving 10 bases unmatched.